These 21 T cell receptor beta chains were sequenced from one sample in a study of T-cell memory formation after mild COVID-19. Via MiXCR, TCRdb re-called the 5' RACE reads, giving one row per CDR3 protein. The sample holds hundreds of thousands of distinct CDR3 sequences, roughly 13% seen once. The sequenced sample consisted of PBMCs or a T cell subset sorted from them (not recorded which). Receptors originate from a man aged 18 to 29 who had mild COVID-19 (a few samples of this study predate the infection). Cell type and time point are not known.

The chain is built from TRBV5-1 and TRBJ1-1; D is undetermined. V lost 7 bases, J lost 7 bases, and 17 bases lay in between. This CDR3 contains 13 residues. Germline V lookup: CDR1 SGHRS, CDR2 YFSETQ. The CDR3 protein is CASGLLQRNEAFF. In DNA, the CDR3 is TGCGCCAGCGGCCTCCTTCAACGGAATGAAGCTTTCTTT.

This clonotype was seen a handful of times. The V and J genes are TRBV6-2 or TRBV6-3 and TRBJ2-5; 7 positions agree with TRBD1. Germline CDR1 MNHEY, CDR2 SVGEGT. The CDR3 is 17 amino acids. J was trimmed by 2 bases and V by 0 bases; bases with no gene match: 9. CDR3 protein: CASSYSPGQYHQETQYF. CDR3 nucleotides: TGTGCCAGCAGTTACTCCCCGGGACAGTATCATCAAGAGACCCAGTACTTC.

The J gene is TRBJ2-3, the V gene TRBV6-2 or TRBV6-3; 9 positions match TRBD2. This CDR3 has 16 residues. V dropped 5 bases and J dropped 0; count of bases not matched to a gene: 6. Per the germline V gene, CDR1 is MNHEY and CDR2 is SVGEGT. The CDR3 nucleotides read TGTGCCAGCAGTACCCGCGCGGGGGGGAGCACAGATACGCAGTATTTT. This translates into CASSTRAGGSTDTQYF.

This clonotype was counted only a few times. This chain uses TRBV3-1 with TRBJ2-6, with unresolved D. This CDR3 is 16 amino acids long. CDR1 is LGHDT and CDR2 is YNNKEL in the germline V gene (reference sequence). V was pared by 0 bases and J by 4 bases, with 10 bases between. CDR3 DNA: TGTGCCAGCAGCCAAGAAGACGTCCTCGGGGCCAACGTCCTGACTTTC. Encoded protein: CASSQEDVLGANVLTF.

The rearrangement links TRBV9 to TRBJ2-1; the D is unclear. Looked up from germline, CDR1 is SGDLS and CDR2 is YYNGEE. Trimming pared 6 bases from V and 5 bases from J, leaving 15 bases between. CDR3 size: 14 residues. CDR3 in amino acids: CASKPLEQNNEQFF. The CDR3 nucleotides read TGTGCCAGCAAGCCCCTCGAACAGAACAATGAGCAGTTCTTC.

This sequence joins TRBV12-3 or TRBV12-4 and TRBJ1-4, with D possibly matching TRBD1 (5 bases). This CDR3 is 11 amino acids long. V was trimmed by 6 bases and J by 6 bases, leaving 5 bases between them. The CDR3 here is CASRQDEKLFF. CDR3 sequence (DNA): TGTGCCAGCAGACAGGATGAAAAACTGTTTTTT.

This clonotype was counted between two and nine times. The chain joins TRBV20-1 to TRBJ1-2; no clear D gene. Germline CDR1 is DFQATT and CDR2 is SNEGSKA (reference sequence). V was trimmed by 6 bases and J by 4 bases, leaving 9 bases between them. This CDR3 is built from 11 residues. Written as DNA, the CDR3 is TGCAGTGCCTACGTCGGCTATGGCTACACCTTC. Translating gives CSAYVGYGYTF.

The chain couples TRBV9 to TRBJ1-3, with TRBD1 as a possible D gene (6 bases). The V gene lost 2 bases and the J gene lost 0 bases, with 6 bases spanning the gap. The CDR3 length is 14 residues. From germline, CDR1 is SGDLS and CDR2 YYNGEE. The CDR3 sequence: CASSVTGSGNTIYF. As DNA, the CDR3 is TGTGCCAGCAGCGTGACAGGCTCTGGAAACACCATATATTTT.

This clonotype has just a few counts. This chain connects TRBV5-1 to TRBJ2-5, with D hard to call. Trimming shortened V by 0 bases and J by 0 bases, and 9 bases separated the two germline ends. Germline V gene data show CDR1 as SGHRS and CDR2 as YFSETQ. This CDR3 comprises 15 residues. CDR3 residues: CASSLVGRYQETQYF. The CDR3, as DNA: TGCGCCAGCAGCTTGGTTGGCCGGTACCAAGAGACCCAGTACTTC.

The chain uses TRBV4-1 and TRBJ2-1; the match to TRBD2 covers 10 bases. CDR1 is MGHRA and CDR2 is YSYEKL in the germline V gene. The CDR3 totals 17 residues. The J segment lost 4 bases and the V segment lost 1 base, leaving 7 bases of the junction unmatched. The DNA for the CDR3 is TGCGCCAGCAGCCAAGCCCCAGCGGGGGGGCCGTACAATGAGCAGTTCTTC. Encoded protein: CASSQAPAGGPYNEQFF.

The chain carries TRBV12-3 or TRBV12-4 and TRBJ2-7; D is possibly TRBD1 (6 bases). Between the trimmed V and J ends, which lost 3 bases and 6 bases, there was a span of 21 bases. The CDR3 has 16 residues. CDR3 loop: CASSFSGGQLPSEQYF. The CDR3 DNA reads as TGTGCCAGCAGTTTCTCTGGCGGACAGCTCCCCTCCGAGCAGTACTTC.

Only a few counts were recorded for this clonotype. The gene calls are TRBV2 and TRBJ2-7; D is uncertain. CDR1 is SNHLY and CDR2 is FYNNEI in the germline V gene. The CDR3 contains 12 residues. V gave up 6 bases and J gave up 5 bases, with 11 bases separating them. CDR3 sequence reads: CASRSDRHEQYF. The DNA for the CDR3 is TGTGCCAGCAGGTCGGACCGTCACGAGCAGTACTTC.

The chain has TRBV7-2 and TRBJ2-3; D may be TRBD2 (5 bases). The germline gives CDR1 SGHTA, CDR2 FQGNSA. The germline V and J ends were trimmed by 5 bases and 1 base, with 13 bases remaining between them. The CDR3 is 15 residues long. The CDR3 reads CASSLRMRGTDTQYF. The CDR3 nucleotides read TGTGCCAGCAGCCTAAGGATGAGGGGCACAGATACGCAGTATTTT. Supplemented by reference TRBV7-2 and TRBJ2-3, the full variable domain reads GAGVSQSPSNKVTEKGKDVELRCDPISGHTALYWYRQSLGQGLEFLIYFQGNSAPDKSGLPSDRFSAERTGGSVSTLTIQRTQQEDSAVYLCASSLRMRGTDTQYFGPGTRLTVL.

The chain uses TRBV6-5 and TRBJ1-5; TRBD1 agrees at 11 bases. The CDR3 consists of 20 residues. Losses at the gene ends were 2 bases for V and 2 bases for J; bases not matched to a gene: 14. Germline V gene sequence: CDR1 MNHEY, CDR2 SVGAGI. CDR3 in DNA: TGTGCCAGCAGTTACGGGACAGGGGGTAGTATATTAGTTGGCAATCAGCCCCAGCATTTT. Amino acids: CASSYGTGGSILVGNQPQHF.

About this clonotype: A single base separates this from a much larger clone, so it may be a read error. The CDR3 reads CDSSTQEWSYGYTF. DNA of the CDR3: TGTGACAGCAGCACACAGGAATGGAGCTATGGCTACACCTTC. This chain joins TRBV7-8 and TRBJ1-2; possibly TRBD1 for D (5 bases). Germline V lookup: CDR1 SGHVS, CDR2 FQNEAQ. The CDR3 has 14 amino acids.

This clonotype was counted only a few times. This sequence joins TRBV29-1 and TRBJ2-7; no clear D. The CDR3 loop spans 12 amino acids. Germline V gene data show CDR1 as SQVTM and CDR2 as ANQGSEA. Trimming pared 2 bases from V and 7 bases from J, leaving 12 bases between. The CDR3 DNA sequence: TGCAGCGTTGAAAAGGGTTTGGGGGAGCAGTACTTC. Protein sequence: CSVEKGLGEQYF.

The J gene is TRBJ1-2, the V gene TRBV18, with 7 positions matching TRBD1. The CDR3 is 16 amino acids. The germline gives CDR1 KGHSH, CDR2 LQKENI. The V segment lost 5 bases and the J segment 6 bases; nucleotides outside the gene matches: 15. CDR3 amino acids: CASSTEQGPDFNGYTF. CDR3 coding DNA: TGTGCCAGCTCAACCGAACAGGGGCCAGATTTTAATGGCTACACCTTC.

This clonotype was observed a handful of times. The V gene is TRBV7-6, the J gene TRBJ2-2; no clear D. V lost 1 base, J lost 3 bases, and 6 bases lay in between. Per germline, CDR1 SGHVS and CDR2 FNYEAQ. The CDR3 contains 14 residues. The CDR3 DNA is TGTGCCAGCAGCTTAGTTACAGACACCGGGGAGCTGTTTTTT. It is translated as CASSLVTDTGELFF.

This clonotype was picked up many times. The chain recombines TRBV4-2 with TRBJ2-3, with 8 bases aligning to TRBD2. V trimming: 0 bases; J trimming: 4 bases; junction bases outside the gene matches: 3. In germline, CDR1 is LGHNA, CDR2 YNFKEQ. This CDR3 has 15 amino acids. For the CDR3, the DNA is TGTGCCAGCAGCCAAGATCGGGGGGGCCCAGATACGCAGTATTTT. It yields the protein CASSQDRGGPDTQYF.

This clonotype has more than one count but fewer than ten. V is TRBV9 and J is TRBJ2-1; 10 bases agree with TRBD2. Germline V gene data show CDR1 as SGDLS and CDR2 as YYNGEE. CDR3 length equals 17 residues. J was trimmed by 6 bases and V by 0 bases; bases with no gene match: 9. Written as DNA, the CDR3 is TGTGCCAGCAGCGTAGACAGCAGGACTAGCGGCCGCAATGAGCAGTTCTTC. This encodes CASSVDSRTSGRNEQFF.

The rearrangement uses TRBV10-3 and TRBJ2-2; possibly TRBD1 for D (6 bases). Germline V CDR1 and CDR2: ENHRY, SYGVKD. Between the trimmed V and J ends, which lost 0 bases and 3 bases, there was a span of 11 bases. This CDR3 is built from 16 residues. CDR3 region: CAISESKQGDTGELFF. CDR3 DNA sequence: TGTGCCATCAGTGAGTCTAAACAGGGTGACACCGGGGAGCTGTTTTTT.